The rows below give T cell receptor beta chains drawn from one sample of a study of tumor-infiltrating lymphocytes in primary liver carcinoma. TCRdb independently ran MiXCR on the multiplex PCR reads; one entry per CDR3 protein. The sample includes some 110,000 distinct CDR3 sequences, around 84% of them seen just once. The sequencing input was liver tumor tissue from sampling region 3. These receptors came from a middle-aged man with primary liver carcinoma and hepatitis B virus infection. Both conserved end residues are part of each CDR3. The D gene is left open where the match is weak. The size of a clone is reported for some rows only, either as once, few or many, or as a class for expanded clones.

clone_size: -
j_call: TRBJ2-4
d_call: TRBD1
v_call: TRBV5-4
cdr3_aa: CVSSLKGGRRNIQYF
cdr3_nt: TGTGTTAGCAGCTTGAAAGGGGGCAGGAGAAACATTCAGTACTTC

clone_size: medium-sized
j_call: TRBJ1-3
d_call: -
v_call: TRBV28
cdr3_aa: CASSLSGKDTIYF
cdr3_nt: TGTGCCAGCAGTCTTTCAGGGAAAGACACCATATATTTT

clone_size: -
j_call: TRBJ1-3
d_call: TRBD1
v_call: TRBV28
cdr3_aa: CANSLLGTGIENTMYF
cdr3_nt: TGTGCCAACAGTCTCCTCGGGACAGGGATTGAGAACACCATGTATTTT

clone_size: once
j_call: TRBJ2-5
d_call: -
v_call: TRBV21-1
cdr3_aa: CASSNSPRDKTPSWFETRYF
cdr3_nt: TGTGCCAGCAGCAATTCTCCTCGGGACAAGACCCCATCTTGGTTCGAGACCCGGTACTTC

clone_size: few
j_call: TRBJ2-7
d_call: TRBD1
v_call: TRBV6-5
cdr3_aa: CASSDMTGATRRYEQYF
cdr3_nt: TGTGCCAGCAGTGATATGACAGGGGCGACTCGACGTTACGAACAGTACTTC

clone_size: -
j_call: TRBJ1-1
d_call: -
v_call: TRBV11-2
cdr3_aa: CGSSLGYTEAFF
cdr3_nt: TGTGGCAGCAGCTTAGGGTACACTGAAGCTTTCTTT

clone_size: -
j_call: TRBJ1-3
d_call: -
v_call: TRBV4-2
cdr3_aa: CASSPVPGQISGNAIYF
cdr3_nt: TGTGCCAGCAGTCCCGTACCCGGACAGATCTCTGGAAACGCCATATATTTT

clone_size: once
j_call: TRBJ2-6
d_call: -
v_call: TRBV7-8
cdr3_aa: CASSSTVTRPGANVPTF
cdr3_nt: TGTGCCAGCAGCTCTACGGTAACGCGCCCTGGGGCCAACGTCCCGACTTTC

clone_size: few
j_call: TRBJ2-7
d_call: TRBD1
v_call: TRBV6-2/TRBV6-3
cdr3_aa: CVRSLRDRAHEQHF
cdr3_nt: TGTGTCAGGAGCCTCCGGGACAGGGCCCACGAGCAGCACTTC

clone_size: -
j_call: TRBJ2-2
d_call: -
v_call: TRBV12-3/TRBV12-4
cdr3_aa: CASKLSSTGELFF
cdr3_nt: TGTGCCAGCAAATTATCATCCACCGGGGAGCTGTTTTTT

clone_size: -
j_call: TRBJ2-3
d_call: TRBD2
v_call: TRBV11-2
cdr3_aa: CFSSLQAGVSTDTQYF
cdr3_nt: TGTTTCAGCAGCTTACAAGCGGGAGTAAGCACAGATACGCAGTATTTT

clone_size: -
j_call: TRBJ1-2
d_call: -
v_call: TRBV29-1
cdr3_aa: CSVEEGRRSYDYTF
cdr3_nt: TGTAGCGTTGAAGAGGGCCGCAGGTCATACGACTACACCTTC

clone_size: -
j_call: TRBJ2-7
d_call: -
v_call: TRBV7-8
cdr3_aa: CASSFTRAHERYF
cdr3_nt: TGTGCCAGCAGCTTTACTAGAGCCCACGAGCGGTACTTC

clone_size: -
j_call: TRBJ2-6
d_call: -
v_call: TRBV27
cdr3_aa: CASSLSLTGANVLTF
cdr3_nt: TGTGCCAGCAGTTTATCACTCACTGGGGCCAACGTCCTGACTTTC

clone_size: -
j_call: TRBJ1-1
d_call: -
v_call: TRBV6-1
cdr3_aa: CASRMAQGGINTEAFF
cdr3_nt: TGTGCCAGCAGGATGGCACAGGGAGGCATAAACACTGAAGCTTTCTTT

clone_size: -
j_call: TRBJ2-7
d_call: TRBD2
v_call: TRBV7-8
cdr3_aa: CTSSLASLQGRGEQYF
cdr3_nt: TGTACCAGCAGCTTAGCGTCCCTCCAAGGGAGGGGCGAGCAGTACTTC

clone_size: -
j_call: TRBJ2-7
d_call: -
v_call: TRBV5-6
cdr3_aa: CASRLEGSIIGVQYF
cdr3_nt: TGTGCCAGCAGATTGGAGGGCAGTATTATTGGCGTGCAGTACTTC

clone_size: -
j_call: TRBJ1-1
d_call: -
v_call: TRBV29-1
cdr3_aa: CSVSNQGGTEAFF
cdr3_nt: TGCAGCGTCTCGAATCAAGGGGGAACTGAAGCTTTCTTT

clone_size: -
j_call: TRBJ1-1
d_call: -
v_call: TRBV7-9
cdr3_aa: CASSIQEGAEAFF
cdr3_nt: TGTGCCAGCAGCATACAGGAGGGGGCTGAAGCTTTCTTT

clone_size: many
j_call: TRBJ1-1
d_call: TRBD1
v_call: TRBV5-5
cdr3_aa: CASSQTGSTEAFF
cdr3_nt: TGTGCCAGCAGCCAGACAGGGAGCACTGAAGCTTTCTTT

clone_size: -
j_call: TRBJ2-6
d_call: -
v_call: TRBV6-5
cdr3_aa: CASALTGFPGANILTF
cdr3_nt: TGTGCCAGCGCTCTTACAGGGTTTCCTGGGGCCAACATCCTGACTTTC

clone_size: once
j_call: TRBJ2-7
d_call: -
v_call: TRBV6-1
cdr3_aa: CASSEGKGYSYEQYF
cdr3_nt: TGTGCCAGCAGTGAGGGAAAGGGTTACTCCTACGAGCAGTATTTC

clone_size: -
j_call: TRBJ1-1
d_call: -
v_call: TRBV6-1
cdr3_aa: CASSEERSQAFF
cdr3_nt: TGCGCCAGCAGTGAAGAGCGAAGTCAAGCTTTCTTT

clone_size: -
j_call: TRBJ1-5
d_call: -
v_call: TRBV5-4
cdr3_aa: CVSSRDGNSNQPQHF
cdr3_nt: TGTGTCAGCAGTCGCGACGGAAATAGCAATCAGCCCCAGCATTTT

clone_size: many
j_call: TRBJ1-1
d_call: -
v_call: TRBV1
cdr3_aa: CTSSPDRKNTEAFF
cdr3_nt: TGCACCAGCAGCCCCGACAGAAAAAACACTGAAGCTTTCTTT

clone_size: -
j_call: TRBJ2-6
d_call: -
v_call: TRBV4-3
cdr3_aa: CASSRGGGANVLTF
cdr3_nt: TGCGCCAGCAGTCGAGGTGGGGGAGCCAACGTCCTGACTTTC

clone_size: -
j_call: TRBJ1-2
d_call: TRBD1
v_call: TRBV29-1
cdr3_aa: CNVRSGGAYGHTF
cdr3_nt: TGCAACGTCCGATCAGGGGGTGCCTATGGCCACACCTTC

clone_size: -
j_call: TRBJ2-1
d_call: TRBD2
v_call: TRBV29-1
cdr3_aa: CSVEGLTGRGFNEQFF
cdr3_nt: TGCAGCGTTGAGGGACTAACTGGAAGAGGTTTCAATGAGCAGTTCTTC

clone_size: -
j_call: TRBJ2-7
d_call: TRBD1
v_call: TRBV6-2/TRBV6-3
cdr3_aa: CVSRGQGDQYF
cdr3_nt: TGTGTCAGCCGCGGACAGGGCGATCAGTACTTC

clone_size: once
j_call: TRBJ2-1
d_call: TRBD2
v_call: TRBV29-1
cdr3_aa: CSGGGNGSYNEQFF
cdr3_nt: TGCAGCGGGGGGGGAAACGGCTCCTACAATGAGCAGTTCTTC

clone_size: few
j_call: TRBJ2-1
d_call: -
v_call: TRBV6-2/TRBV6-3
cdr3_aa: CACSYSGGSYNEQFF
cdr3_nt: TGTGCCTGTAGTTACTCAGGCGGGTCCTACAATGAGCAGTTCTTC

clone_size: -
j_call: TRBJ2-1
d_call: TRBD2
v_call: TRBV29-1
cdr3_aa: CSVDSLAGNSYNEQIF
cdr3_nt: TGCAGCGTTGATTCACTAGCGGGGAATTCATACAATGAGCAGATCTTC

clone_size: -
j_call: TRBJ1-1
d_call: -
v_call: TRBV11-2
cdr3_aa: CASSLVEDTEAFF
cdr3_nt: TGTGCCAGCAGCCTCGTGGAGGACACTGAAGCTTTCTTT

clone_size: -
j_call: TRBJ2-3
d_call: -
v_call: TRBV6-6
cdr3_aa: CANSSPAGEDVDTQYF
cdr3_nt: TGTGCCAACAGTTCCCCGGCCGGGGAGGACGTGGATACGCAATATTTT

clone_size: many
j_call: TRBJ2-2
d_call: TRBD1
v_call: TRBV5-4
cdr3_aa: CASSPRQGPGELFF
cdr3_nt: TGTGCCAGCAGCCCCCGACAGGGGCCCGGGGAGCTGTTTTTT

clone_size: -
j_call: TRBJ2-3
d_call: -
v_call: TRBV5-4
cdr3_aa: CASSTSHVRTSTDTQYF
cdr3_nt: TGTGCCAGCAGCACTTCCCATGTGCGAACTAGCACAGATACGCAGTATTTT

clone_size: -
j_call: TRBJ2-1
d_call: -
v_call: TRBV29-1
cdr3_aa: CSAAGTSYNEVFF
cdr3_nt: TGCAGCGCAGCCGGGACGTCCTACAATGAGGTGTTCTTC

clone_size: -
j_call: TRBJ2-5
d_call: -
v_call: TRBV7-8
cdr3_aa: CASSLLTTGLRETQYF
cdr3_nt: TGTGCCAGCAGCTTGTTAACGACAGGCTTACGAGAGACCCAGTACTTC

clone_size: -
j_call: TRBJ2-1
d_call: TRBD2
v_call: TRBV6-5
cdr3_aa: CVSSYSGTSGRGNEQFF
cdr3_nt: TGTGTCAGTAGTTACTCCGGGACTAGTGGGAGAGGGAATGAGCAGTTCTTC

clone_size: -
j_call: TRBJ1-4
d_call: -
v_call: TRBV29-1
cdr3_aa: CSFTGIGNEKLFF
cdr3_nt: TGCAGCTTCACCGGGATAGGGAATGAAAAACTGTTTTTT

clone_size: -
j_call: TRBJ1-2
d_call: -
v_call: TRBV11-2
cdr3_aa: CANSLDSLAYSRGYTF
cdr3_nt: TGTGCCAACAGTTTAGATTCGCTAGCCTATTCTCGAGGCTACACCTTC

clone_size: -
j_call: TRBJ2-2
d_call: -
v_call: TRBV29-1
cdr3_aa: CSMPEGSGELFF
cdr3_nt: TGCAGCATGCCTGAGGGAAGCGGGGAGCTGTTTTTT

clone_size: -
j_call: TRBJ1-6
d_call: -
v_call: TRBV12-3/TRBV12-4
cdr3_aa: CVSTEPDSPLHF
cdr3_nt: TGTGTCAGCACGGAACCTGATTCACCCCTCCACTTT

clone_size: few
j_call: TRBJ1-2
d_call: -
v_call: TRBV29-1
cdr3_aa: CSVMSAGKRDYGYTF
cdr3_nt: TGCAGTGTTATGAGTGCGGGGAAGAGGGACTATGGCTACACCTTC

clone_size: -
j_call: TRBJ2-2
d_call: TRBD1
v_call: TRBV12-3/TRBV12-4
cdr3_aa: CVSNLGTGRLFGELFF
cdr3_nt: TGTGTCAGCAACCTCGGGACAGGGAGGTTGTTCGGGGAGCTGTTTTTT

clone_size: -
j_call: TRBJ2-1
d_call: -
v_call: TRBV5-4
cdr3_aa: CASSLAGQDNNEQSF
cdr3_nt: TGTGCCAGCAGCTTGGCCGGGCAGGATAACAATGAGCAGTCCTTC

clone_size: once
j_call: TRBJ1-2
d_call: TRBD1
v_call: TRBV29-1
cdr3_aa: CSVSGEGAGNYGYSF
cdr3_nt: TGCAGCGTGTCGGGAGAGGGGGCCGGCAACTATGGCTACAGCTTC

clone_size: -
j_call: TRBJ1-5
d_call: -
v_call: TRBV6-5
cdr3_aa: CASDVPNQPQHF
cdr3_nt: TGTGCCAGCGACGTCCCCAATCAGCCCCAGCATTTT

clone_size: -
j_call: TRBJ1-1
d_call: -
v_call: TRBV20-1
cdr3_aa: CSARDVRKNTEAFF
cdr3_nt: TGCAGTGCTAGAGATGTCAGGAAGAACACTGAAGCTTTCTTT

clone_size: -
j_call: TRBJ1-5
d_call: -
v_call: TRBV19
cdr3_aa: CASSSGFEQSQHF
cdr3_nt: TGTGCCAGTAGCTCTGGATTCGAACAGTCCCAGCACTTT

clone_size: once
j_call: TRBJ2-5
d_call: -
v_call: TRBV12-3/TRBV12-4
cdr3_aa: CASSPTGVEETQYF
cdr3_nt: TGTGCCAGCAGTCCCACCGGGGTTGAAGAGACCCAATACTTT

clone_size: -
j_call: TRBJ2-5
d_call: TRBD2
v_call: TRBV4-1
cdr3_aa: CASTQNPGLAVETQYF
cdr3_nt: TGCGCCAGCACCCAAAATCCAGGACTAGCGGTAGAGACCCAGTACTTC